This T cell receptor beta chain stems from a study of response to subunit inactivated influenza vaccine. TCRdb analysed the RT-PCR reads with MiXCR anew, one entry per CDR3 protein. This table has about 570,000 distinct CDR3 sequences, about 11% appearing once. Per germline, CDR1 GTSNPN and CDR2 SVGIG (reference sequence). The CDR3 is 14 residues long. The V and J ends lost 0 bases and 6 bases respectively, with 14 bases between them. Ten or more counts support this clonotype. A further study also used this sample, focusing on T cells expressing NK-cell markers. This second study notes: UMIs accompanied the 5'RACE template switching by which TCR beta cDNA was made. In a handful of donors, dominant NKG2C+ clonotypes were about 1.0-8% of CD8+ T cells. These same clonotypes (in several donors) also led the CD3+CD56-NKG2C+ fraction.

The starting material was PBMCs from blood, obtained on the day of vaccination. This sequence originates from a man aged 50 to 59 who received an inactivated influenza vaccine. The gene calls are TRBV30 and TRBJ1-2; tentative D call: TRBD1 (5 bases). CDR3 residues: CAWSVPGRVNGYTF. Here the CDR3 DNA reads TGTGCCTGGAGTGTACCCGGCAGGGTTAATGGCTACACCTTC.